The rows below give T cell receptor beta chains drawn from one sample of a study of a mutant IDH1 vaccine in newly diagnosed glioma. Their antigen targets remain unknown. The data were produced by immunoSEQ multiplex PCR, yet TCRdb's version contains in-frame clones alone and is incomplete. The sample records roughly 120,000 clones, around 80% being singletons. The sequenced sample was PBMCs, obtained from a glioma patient whose treatment included an IDH1 peptide vaccine. Receptors were obtained from a man aged 35 to 55 with glioma. Both conserved end residues are part of each CDR3. The D gene is left open where the match is weak. Expanded clones are given a class, and other clones once, few, many or no size at all.

once,TRBJ2-7,TRBV28,TRBD1,TGTGCCAGCAGTTTTAAGGACAGGGTCCGTCGCGAGCAGTACTTC,CASSFKDRVRREQYF
.,TRBJ2-7,TRBV7-2,TRBD1,TGTGCCAGCAGCTTAGCCCGACAGGGGGTGTACGAGCAGTACTTC,CASSLARQGVYEQYF
few,TRBJ1-6,TRBV19,.,TGTGCCAGTAGTATCCTGGAGGGCTTCAATTCACCCCTCCACTTT,CASSILEGFNSPLHF
few,TRBJ1-4,TRBV4-3,.,TGCGCCAGCAGCCTATCCGGGTGGGGCGAAAAACTGTTTTTT,CASSLSGWGEKLFF
.,TRBJ2-3,TRBV29-1,.,TGCAGCGTCGGGACGCCACCCCGAGATACGCAGTATTTT,CSVGTPPRDTQYF
.,TRBJ2-3,TRBV18,.,TGTGCCAGCTCACCAATGGATACGCAGTATTTT,CASSPMDTQYF
.,TRBJ2-7,TRBV4-2,.,TGTGCCAGCAGCCAATCCTACGAGCAGTACTTC,CASSQSYEQYF
.,TRBJ2-5,TRBV6-1,TRBD1,TGTGCCAGCAGTGAGGACACCGGGACAGGCAAAGAGACCCAGTACTTC,CASSEDTGTGKETQYF
.,TRBJ1-2,TRBV30,TRBD1,TGTGCCTGGAGTTCCCAGGGGGCAAGGAGCTATGGCTACACCTTC,CAWSSQGARSYGYTF
.,TRBJ2-7,TRBV6-5,.,TGTGCCAGCAGTTTTTCCCCCGGAGACGAGCAGTACTTC,CASSFSPGDEQYF
few,TRBJ2-1,TRBV21-1,.,TGTGCCAGCAGCAAACCCCCCCGCGGGACGAATGAGCAGTTCTTC,CASSKPPRGTNEQFF
.,TRBJ1-1,TRBV6-5,TRBD1,TGTGCCAGCAGTTACTTGGGACAGGGGAACACTGAAGCTTTCTTT,CASSYLGQGNTEAFF
once,TRBJ1-5,TRBV19,.,TGTGCCAGTACCGACGGCCGTGACTCCTATAGCAATCAGCCCCAGCATTTT,CASTDGRDSYSNQPQHF
once,TRBJ2-5,TRBV10-3,.,TGTGCCATCAGTGAAAGAGGGACCGAGGCCCAGTACTTC,CAISERGTEAQYF
.,TRBJ2-7,TRBV7-2,TRBD2,TGTGCCAGCAGCTTAGGCGGGACTAGCGGGAGGGGGGAGCAGTACTTC,CASSLGGTSGRGEQYF
.,TRBJ2-7,TRBV4-1,TRBD2,TGCGCCAGCAGCCAAGATTATCGGAGCGGGAGGGCCTACGAGCAGTACTTC,CASSQDYRSGRAYEQYF
few,TRBJ1-3,TRBV10-3,.,TGTGCCATCAGTGAGGGACGAAACACCATATATTTT,CAISEGRNTIYF
.,TRBJ1-1,TRBV4-1,TRBD1,TGCGCCAGCAGCCAAGATCTTCGGCAGGGGGGGGACACTGAAGCTTTCTTT,CASSQDLRQGGDTEAFF
.,TRBJ2-5,TRBV7-9,TRBD2,TGTGCCAGCAGCCCTAGACTAGCGGGAGTGGGAGAGACCCAGTACTTC,CASSPRLAGVGETQYF
.,TRBJ1-2,TRBV7-2,TRBD1,TGTGCCAGCAGCTTAGATCAGGGGGCCCCTTATGGCTACACCTTC,CASSLDQGAPYGYTF
.,TRBJ2-7,TRBV5-1,.,TGCGCCAGCAGCTTGGATGCTGCGTTCGAGCAGTACTTC,CASSLDAAFEQYF
.,TRBJ2-1,TRBV6-6,TRBD2,TGTGCCAGCAGCCCTAGCGGGGACCATGTGTTCTTC,CASSPSGDHVFF
.,TRBJ2-5,TRBV2,TRBD2,TGTGCCAGCAGTGACACGATACCGGGACTAGCCTCCAGAGAGACCCAGTACTTC,CASSDTIPGLASRETQYF
.,TRBJ2-5,TRBV4-1,TRBD2,TGCGCCAGCAGCCAGCTAGCGGGGTCAGAGACCCAGTACTTC,CASSQLAGSETQYF
.,TRBJ2-7,TRBV11-2,TRBD1,TGTGCCAGCAGCCCTCGGACAGGTGGGCCCTACGAGCAGTACTTC,CASSPRTGGPYEQYF
.,TRBJ1-1,TRBV6-5,.,TGTGCCAGCAGTTACTCAGCAGGGGACACTGAAGCTTTCTTT,CASSYSAGDTEAFF
.,TRBJ1-2,TRBV30,.,TGTGCCTGGAGTGTACTCGGGGCAGCTGGCTACACCTTC,CAWSVLGAAGYTF
.,TRBJ2-3,TRBV4-2,.,TGTGCCAGCAGCATCGGGGGTAGCACAGATACGCAGTATTTT,CASSIGGSTDTQYF
.,TRBJ2-7,TRBV27,.,TGTGCCAGCAGTATGTCACAGAACTACGAGCAGTACTTC,CASSMSQNYEQYF
.,TRBJ1-3,TRBV19,TRBD1,TGTGCCAGTTCCGGACAGGGGTACTCTGGAAACACCATATATTTT,CASSGQGYSGNTIYF
.,TRBJ2-7,TRBV5-6,.,TGTGCCAGCAGCACCGCGCGACAGTACACCTACGAGCAGTACTTC,CASSTARQYTYEQYF
.,TRBJ2-3,TRBV6-5,TRBD1,TGTGCCAGCAGGAGGGTGACAGGGAGCACAGATACGCAGTATTTT,CASRRVTGSTDTQYF
few,TRBJ1-5,TRBV15,.,TGTGCCACCAGCAGAGGGGGGAGCAATCAGCCCCAGCATTTT,CATSRGGSNQPQHF
.,TRBJ1-2,TRBV2,.,TGTGCCAGCAGTCTAATTATCGGGGGCTATGGCTACACCTTC,CASSLIIGGYGYTF
.,TRBJ2-7,TRBV28,.,TGTGCCAGCAGTCCCCTAGGACAGTACTACGAGCAGTACTTC,CASSPLGQYYEQYF
once,TRBJ1-5,TRBV7-2,.,TGTGCCAGCAGCTTAGGCAGGGCCAGCAATCAGCCCCAGCATTTT,CASSLGRASNQPQHF
.,TRBJ2-7,TRBV2,.,TGTGCCAGCAGTGAGCAGGGTTTCAACGAGCAGTACTTC,CASSEQGFNEQYF
.,TRBJ1-1,TRBV7-2,.,TGTGCCAGCAGCATAACGGGACGGCTTGAAGCTTTCTTT,CASSITGRLEAFF
few,TRBJ1-2,TRBV7-9,.,TGTGCCAGCAGGGAACCGGGACGCCCGTATGGCTACACCTTC,CASREPGRPYGYTF
.,TRBJ1-2,TRBV19,.,TGTGCCAGCCGAGACGTCCGGGGGAGGGCGATCTATGGCTACACCTTC,CASRDVRGRAIYGYTF